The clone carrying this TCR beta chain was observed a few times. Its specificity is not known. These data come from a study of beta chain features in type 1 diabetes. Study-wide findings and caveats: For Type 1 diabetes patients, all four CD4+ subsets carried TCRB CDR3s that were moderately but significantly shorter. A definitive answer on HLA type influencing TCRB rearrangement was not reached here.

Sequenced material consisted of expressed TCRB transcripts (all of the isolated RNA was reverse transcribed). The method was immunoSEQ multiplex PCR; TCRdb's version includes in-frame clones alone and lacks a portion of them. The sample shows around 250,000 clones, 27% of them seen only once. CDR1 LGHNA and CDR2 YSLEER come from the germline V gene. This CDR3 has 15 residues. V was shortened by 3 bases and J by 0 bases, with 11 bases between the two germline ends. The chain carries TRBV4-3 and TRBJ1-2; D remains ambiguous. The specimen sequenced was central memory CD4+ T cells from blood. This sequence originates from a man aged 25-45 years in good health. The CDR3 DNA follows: TGCGCCAGCAGCCAGCACCTAGCAGCTAACTATGGCTACACCTTC. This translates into CASSQHLAANYGYTF.